This record concerns one TCR beta chain sequence. What it binds is not known. CDR3 length: 17 residues. Germline V gene data show CDR1 as SGHNT and CDR2 as YENEEA. J lost 4 bases, V lost 1 base, and 4 bases had no gene match. The record originates from a study of graft-versus-host responses after intestinal transplantation. The data were produced by immunoSEQ multiplex PCR, yet TCRdb's version contains in-frame clones alone and is incomplete. The sample carries about 90,000 clones, around 93% recorded once. The TCR originated in a human donor who was the organ donor for an intestinal transplant. The sample consisted of unstimulated CD4+ T cells sorted from spleen or lymph node cells, taken before transplant. J is TRBJ2-3 and V is TRBV11-3; 14 bases map to TRBD2. The CDR3 DNA follows: TGTGCCAGCAGCTTAGGCCGACTAGCGGGAGGGCCAGATACGCAGTATTTT. This encodes CASSLGRLAGGPDTQYF.